Listed below are T cell receptor beta chains from one sample, sequenced in a study of radiotherapy plus CTLA-4 blockade in lung cancer. The protocol was immunoSEQ multiplex PCR, while the TCRdb copy is restricted to in-frame clones and leaves out a portion. Of about 110,000 clones listed, 70% to 85% are singletons. The sequencing used peripheral blood, collected from a patient treated with radiotherapy plus ipilimumab. These receptors all stem from a human donor with non-small cell lung cancer that progressed on radiotherapy plus ipilimumab. Some clones in this sample may be carry-over from other donors' samples. CDR3s include the opening cysteine and the closing phenylalanine or tryptophan. The D gene is left open where the match is weak. Only some rows state a clone size, as once, few, many or a class for expanded clones.

d_gene	j_gene	v_gene	abundance	len	CDR3aa	CDR3nt
-	TRBJ2-7	TRBV18	-	16	CASSPLPRWGWYEQYF	TGTGCCAGCTCACCCTTACCGCGGTGGGGGTGGTACGAGCAGTACTTC
-	TRBJ1-2	TRBV2	-	12	CASSELGNGYTF	TGTGCCAGCAGTGAACTAGGGAATGGCTACACCTTC
-	TRBJ2-7	TRBV6-5	-	14	CASSRPDRVYEQYF	TGTGCCAGCAGTCGACCTGATAGGGTCTACGAGCAGTACTTC
-	TRBJ1-4	TRBV18	-	14	CASRTGGSNEKLFF	TGTGCCAGCCGGACGGGGGGAAGTAATGAAAAACTGTTTTTT
-	TRBJ2-3	TRBV18	-	13	CASSPRSADTQYF	TGTGCCAGCTCACCCCGTAGCGCAGATACGCAGTATTTT
-	TRBJ1-6	TRBV9	-	14	CASNEAGYNSPLHF	TGTGCCAGCAATGAAGCGGGTTATAATTCACCCCTCCACTTT
-	TRBJ2-1	TRBV18	-	11	CASSPLGLKFF	TGTGCCAGCTCACCCTTAGGGCTGAAGTTCTTC
TRBD2	TRBJ2-7	TRBV7-2	-	16	CASSLGPPGLTYEQYF	TGTGCCAGCAGCTTAGGCCCTCCGGGACTAACCTACGAGCAGTACTTC
TRBD2	TRBJ2-1	TRBV28	-	13	CASTPGGPGKQFF	TGTGCCAGCACCCCGGGAGGGCCAGGCAAGCAGTTCTTC
TRBD1	TRBJ1-2	TRBV11-1	-	16	CASSFDNSGQGSDYTF	TGTGCCAGCAGCTTCGACAACTCGGGACAGGGCTCTGACTACACCTTC
-	TRBJ2-2	TRBV7-3	-	15	CASSLTAGSTGELFF	TGTGCCAGCAGCTTAACCGCGGGGTCCACCGGGGAGCTGTTTTTT
TRBD1	TRBJ2-7	TRBV9	-	13	CASSAGQSYEQYF	TGTGCCAGCAGCGCGGGACAGTCCTACGAGCAGTACTTC
-	TRBJ2-6	TRBV5-6	-	17	CASSIRPGEPGANVLTF	TGTGCCAGCAGCATTAGGCCGGGTGAGCCTGGGGCCAACGTCCTGACTTTC
-	TRBJ2-1	TRBV6-1	-	14	CASSDGTDYNEQFF	TGTGCCAGCAGTGACGGGACGGACTACAATGAGCAGTTCTTC
TRBD2	TRBJ2-1	TRBV10-1	-	16	CASSGLAGARGNEQFF	TGCGCCAGCAGTGGACTAGCGGGGGCGCGAGGCAATGAGCAGTTCTTC
TRBD1	TRBJ2-1	TRBV7-2	-	15	CASSFDRGLNGEQFF	TGTGCCAGCAGCTTCGACAGGGGGCTTAACGGTGAGCAGTTCTTC
-	TRBJ2-1	TRBV19	-	13	CASGRTPYNEQFF	TGTGCCAGTGGTCGGACGCCCTACAATGAGCAGTTCTTC
-	TRBJ1-4	TRBV6-1	few	13	CASRTGRNEKLFF	TGTGCCAGCAGGACGGGGAGAAATGAAAAACTGTTTTTT
-	TRBJ1-4	TRBV18	-	16	CASSPRQSATNEKLFF	TGTGCCAGCTCACCAAGACAATCCGCAACTAATGAAAAACTGTTTTTT
TRBD1	TRBJ2-3	TRBV5-1	-	16	CASSLWGQGDTDTQYF	TGCGCCAGCAGCTTGTGGGGACAGGGAGACACAGATACGCAGTATTTT
TRBD2	TRBJ2-7	TRBV5-4	-	15	CASSFSLAGTYEQYF	TGTGCCAGCAGCTTTTCACTAGCGGGAACCTACGAGCAGTACTTC
TRBD2	TRBJ2-7	TRBV6-1	-	16	CASSVGWRGGGYEQYF	TGTGCCAGCAGTGTCGGGTGGCGGGGGGGCGGCTACGAGCAGTACTTC
TRBD1	TRBJ1-2	TRBV27	-	15	CASSLLNRGPYGYTF	TGTGCCAGCAGTTTACTTAACAGGGGACCTTATGGCTACACCTTC
-	TRBJ2-5	TRBV4-2	-	16	CASSQSTGTGQETQYF	TGTGCCAGCAGCCAAAGTACCGGGACGGGGCAAGAGACCCAGTACTTC
-	TRBJ2-6	TRBV6-5	few	13	CASSYSKGGVLTF	TGTGCCAGCAGTTACTCGAAGGGTGGCGTCCTGACTTTC
-	TRBJ2-7	TRBV27	-	14	CASSPRGDLYEQYF	TGTGCCAGCAGTCCCCGCGGGGACCTCTACGAGCAGTACTTC
TRBD1	TRBJ1-4	TRBV5-1	-	18	CASSWGPGTAGWLEKLFF	TGCGCCAGCAGCTGGGGGCCTGGGACAGCTGGGTGGTTGGAAAAACTGTTTTTT